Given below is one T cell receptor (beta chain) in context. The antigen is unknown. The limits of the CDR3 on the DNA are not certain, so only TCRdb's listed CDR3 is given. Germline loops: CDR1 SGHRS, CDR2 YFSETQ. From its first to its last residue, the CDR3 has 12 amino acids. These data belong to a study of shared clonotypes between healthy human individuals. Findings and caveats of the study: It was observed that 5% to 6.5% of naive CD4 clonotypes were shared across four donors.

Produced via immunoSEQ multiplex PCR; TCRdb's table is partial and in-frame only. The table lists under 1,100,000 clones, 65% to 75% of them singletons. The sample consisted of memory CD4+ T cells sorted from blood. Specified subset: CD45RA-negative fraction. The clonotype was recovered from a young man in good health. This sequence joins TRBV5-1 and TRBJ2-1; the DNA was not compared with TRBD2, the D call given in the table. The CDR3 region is CASSSDFREQFF.